This T cell receptor (beta chain) emerged from a study of cytomegalovirus exposure and HLA in healthy donors. It was with 60 Vbeta and 13 Jbeta primers that the PCR ran. The assay was immunoSEQ multiplex PCR, and TCRdb's table has in-frame clones only and misses some. The sample lists about 160,000 clones; 60% to 80% were seen once. Germline loops: CDR1 MGHRA, CDR2 YSYEKL. The CDR3 has 15 amino acids. Trimming took 4 bases from V and 4 from J; bases not matched to a gene: 3. The chain combines TRBV4-1 with TRBJ2-1; 11 bases align to TRBD2. Specimen: PBMCs. The TCR originated in a woman aged 50 to 65 in good health and CMV-seropositive. The CDR3 sequence: CASSPGLAEYNEQFF. DNA of the CDR3: TGCGCCAGCAGCCCGGGACTAGCGGAGTACAATGAGCAGTTCTTC.